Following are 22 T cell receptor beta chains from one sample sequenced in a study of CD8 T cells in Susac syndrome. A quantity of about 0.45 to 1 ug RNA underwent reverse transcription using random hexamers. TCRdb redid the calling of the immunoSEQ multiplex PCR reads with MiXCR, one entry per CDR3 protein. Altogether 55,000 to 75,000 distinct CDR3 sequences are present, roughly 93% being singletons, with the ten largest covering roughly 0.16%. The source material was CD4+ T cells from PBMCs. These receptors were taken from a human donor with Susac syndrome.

The CDR3 loop is CASSLTGVGETQYF. Here the CDR3 DNA reads TGTGCCAGCAGCTTAACAGGGGTTGGAGAGACCCAGTACTTC. The chain uses TRBV5-4 and TRBJ2-5; 7 bases match TRBD1. With V trimmed by 2 bases and J by 4 bases, 5 bases remained unmatched. This CDR3 spans 14 amino acids. The germline CDR1 and CDR2 sequences are SGHNT and YYREEE (reference sequence).

The CDR3 DNA reads TGTGCCAGCAGTTGGGTGGGGGACAATCCCTACGAGCAGTACTTC. Translating it yields CASSWVGDNPYEQYF. The chain combines TRBV28 with TRBJ2-7, with TRBD1 as a possible D gene (6 bases). The CDR3 sequence is 15 residues long. The germline V gene encodes CDR1 MDHEN and CDR2 SYDVKM. Trimming took off 4 bases at V and 2 bases at J, with 15 bases between the two ends.

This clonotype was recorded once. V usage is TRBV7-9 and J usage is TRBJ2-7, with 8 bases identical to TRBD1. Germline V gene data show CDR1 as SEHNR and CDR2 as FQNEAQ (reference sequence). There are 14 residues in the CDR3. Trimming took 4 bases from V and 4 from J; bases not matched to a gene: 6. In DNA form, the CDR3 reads TGTGCCAGCAGCTATGGACAGGGCGGGTACGAGCAGTACTTC. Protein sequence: CASSYGQGGYEQYF.

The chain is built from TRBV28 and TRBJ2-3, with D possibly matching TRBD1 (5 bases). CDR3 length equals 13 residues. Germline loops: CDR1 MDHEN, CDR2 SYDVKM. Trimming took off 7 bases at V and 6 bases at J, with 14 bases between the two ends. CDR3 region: CASNRGNGDTQYF. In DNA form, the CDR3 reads TGTGCCAGCAATAGGGGTAATGGGGATACGCAGTATTTT.

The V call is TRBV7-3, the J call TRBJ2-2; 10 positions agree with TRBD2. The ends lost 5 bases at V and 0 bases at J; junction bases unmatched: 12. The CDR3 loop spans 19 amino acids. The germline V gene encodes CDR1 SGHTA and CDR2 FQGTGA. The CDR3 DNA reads TGTGCCAGCAGCCCAACGGGACTAGCGAGAACCCCGAACACCGGGGAGCTGTTTTTT. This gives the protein CASSPTGLARTPNTGELFF.

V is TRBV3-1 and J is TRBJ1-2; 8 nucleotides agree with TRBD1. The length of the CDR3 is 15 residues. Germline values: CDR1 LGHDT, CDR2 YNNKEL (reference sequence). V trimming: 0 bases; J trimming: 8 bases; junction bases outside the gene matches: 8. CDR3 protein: CASSQDYRGWYGYTF. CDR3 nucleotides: TGTGCCAGCAGCCAAGACTACAGGGGGTGGTACGGCTACACCTTC.

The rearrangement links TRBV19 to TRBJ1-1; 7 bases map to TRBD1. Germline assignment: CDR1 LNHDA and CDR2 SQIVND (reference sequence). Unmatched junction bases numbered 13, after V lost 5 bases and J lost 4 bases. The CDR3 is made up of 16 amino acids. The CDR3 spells CASSYPPAGGVTEAFF. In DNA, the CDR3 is TGTGCCAGTAGTTACCCCCCGGCAGGGGGTGTCACTGAAGCTTTCTTT.

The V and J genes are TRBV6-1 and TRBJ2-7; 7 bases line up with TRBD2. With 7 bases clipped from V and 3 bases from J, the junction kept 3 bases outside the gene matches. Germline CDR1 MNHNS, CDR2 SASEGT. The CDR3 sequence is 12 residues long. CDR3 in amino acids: CASTGTIYEQYF. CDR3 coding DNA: TGTGCCAGCACCGGGACTATCTACGAGCAGTACTTC.

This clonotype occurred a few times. Here the CDR3 DNA reads TGTGCCAGCAGTGAGCAGGGTAATCAGCCCCAGCATTTT. Translated: CASSEQGNQPQHF. The V call is TRBV2, the J call TRBJ1-5; a weak D match, TRBD1 (5 bases). The length of the CDR3 is 13 residues. CDR1 is SNHLY, CDR2 FYNNEI, per germline. V was pared by 3 bases and J by 4 bases, with 7 bases between.

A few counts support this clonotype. The CDR3 DNA follows: TGTGCCAGCAGCTTCGACAGCCTTCTCTACGAGCAGTACTTC. It codes for CASSFDSLLYEQYF. The rearrangement joins TRBV7-2 to TRBJ2-7, with D perhaps matching TRBD1 (5 bases). CDR1 and CDR2 (germline): SGHTA, FQGNSA. V lost 3 bases and J 3 bases, leaving 12 bases between the germline ends. This CDR3 has 14 residues.

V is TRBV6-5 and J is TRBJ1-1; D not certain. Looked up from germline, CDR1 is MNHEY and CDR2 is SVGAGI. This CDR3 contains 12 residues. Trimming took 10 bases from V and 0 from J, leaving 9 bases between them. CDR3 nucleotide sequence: TGTGCCACAGGTACGGTGAACACTGAAGCTTTCTTT. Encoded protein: CATGTVNTEAFF.

In DNA, the CDR3 is TGTGCCACCAGTGATCCCACATCCCGTAGCACAGATACGCAGTATTTT. Encoded protein: CATSDPTSRSTDTQYF. This chain joins TRBV24-1 and TRBJ2-3; D gene ambiguous. The CDR3 extends over 16 amino acids. The germline V gene has CDR1 KGHDR and CDR2 SFDVKD. With 3 bases removed from V and 0 bases from J, the gap between germline ends came to 12 bases.

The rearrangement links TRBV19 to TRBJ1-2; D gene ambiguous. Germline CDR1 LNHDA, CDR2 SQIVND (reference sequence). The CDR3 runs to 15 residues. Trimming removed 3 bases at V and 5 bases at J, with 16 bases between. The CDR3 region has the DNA TGTGCCAGTAGTATTGTGGACGTCTTGAGGTATGGCTACACCTTC. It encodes CASSIVDVLRYGYTF.

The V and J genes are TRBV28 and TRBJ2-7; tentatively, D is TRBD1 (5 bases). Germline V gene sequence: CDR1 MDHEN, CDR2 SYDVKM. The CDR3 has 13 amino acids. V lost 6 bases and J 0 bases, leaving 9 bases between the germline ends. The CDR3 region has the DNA TGTGCCAGCAGATACGACAGCTCCTACGAGCAGTACTTC. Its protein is CASRYDSSYEQYF.

CDR3 region: CASSKEGPTNEKLFF. CDR3 DNA sequence: TGTGCCAGCAGCAAAGAGGGTCCGACCAATGAAAAACTGTTTTTT. V usage is TRBV21-1 and J usage is TRBJ1-4. TRBV21-1 constitutes a pseudogene. The CDR3 has 15 amino acids.

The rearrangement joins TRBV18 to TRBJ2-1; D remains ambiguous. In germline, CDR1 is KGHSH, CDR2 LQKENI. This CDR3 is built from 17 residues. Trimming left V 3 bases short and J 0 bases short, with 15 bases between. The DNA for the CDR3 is TGTGCCAGCTCACCCAGCTCCAAGGCGAGCTCCTACAATGAGCAGTTCTTC. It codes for CASSPSSKASSYNEQFF.

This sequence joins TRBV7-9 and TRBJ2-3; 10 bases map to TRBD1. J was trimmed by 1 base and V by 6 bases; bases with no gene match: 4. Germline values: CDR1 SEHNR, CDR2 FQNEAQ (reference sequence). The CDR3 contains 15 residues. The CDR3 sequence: CASRTGTGGTDTQYF. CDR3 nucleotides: TGTGCCAGCAGGACCGGGACAGGGGGCACAGATACGCAGTATTTT. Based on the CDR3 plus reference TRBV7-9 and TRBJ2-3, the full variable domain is DTGVSQNPRHKITKRGQNVTFRCDPISEHNRLYWYRQTLGQGPEFLTYFQNEAQLEKSRLLSDRFSAERPKGSFSTLEIQRTEQGDSAMYLCASRTGTGGTDTQYFGPGTRLTVL.

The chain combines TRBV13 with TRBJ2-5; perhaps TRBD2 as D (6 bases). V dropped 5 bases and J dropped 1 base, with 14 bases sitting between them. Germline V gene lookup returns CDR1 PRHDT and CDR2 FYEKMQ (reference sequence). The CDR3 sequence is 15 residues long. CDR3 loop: CASSAHLASQETQYF. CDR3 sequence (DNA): TGTGCCAGCAGCGCACACCTAGCGAGCCAAGAGACCCAGTACTTC.

DNA for the CDR3: TGTGCCTGGAGTGTCGGCCTGGGGGGTTACGAGCAGTACTTC. This translates into CAWSVGLGGYEQYF. The rearrangement joins TRBV30 to TRBJ2-7; perhaps TRBD2 as D (6 bases). V gave up 0 bases and J gave up 4 bases, with 13 bases separating them. CDR1 and CDR2 (germline): GTSNPN, SVGIG (reference sequence). CDR3 length: 14 residues.

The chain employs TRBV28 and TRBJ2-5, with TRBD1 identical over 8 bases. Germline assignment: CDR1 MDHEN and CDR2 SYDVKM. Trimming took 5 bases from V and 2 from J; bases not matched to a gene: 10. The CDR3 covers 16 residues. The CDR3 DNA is TGTGCCAGCAGTCTTACTGGGACAGGTGAACAAGAGACCCAGTACTTC. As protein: CASSLTGTGEQETQYF.

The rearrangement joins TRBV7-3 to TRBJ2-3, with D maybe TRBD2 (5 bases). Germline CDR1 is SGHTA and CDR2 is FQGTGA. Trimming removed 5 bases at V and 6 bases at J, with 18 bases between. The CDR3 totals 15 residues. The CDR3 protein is CASSRTGPRGDTQYF. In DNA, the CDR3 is TGTGCCAGCAGCCGAACTGGCCCGAGAGGGGATACGCAGTATTTT.

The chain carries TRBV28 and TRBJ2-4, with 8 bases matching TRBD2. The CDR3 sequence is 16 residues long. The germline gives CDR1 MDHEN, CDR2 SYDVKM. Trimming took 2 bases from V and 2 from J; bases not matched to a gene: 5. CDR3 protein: CASSLAGGGTKNIQYF. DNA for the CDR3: TGTGCCAGCAGTTTAGCGGGCGGGGGGACCAAAAACATTCAGTACTTC.